This TCR beta chain was retrieved from a study of cytomegalovirus exposure and HLA in healthy donors. At the level of the study: There were over 350 genotyped donors. Of these, roughly 80% fell in the genetic ancestry cluster associated with self-reported Caucasian donors.

Researchers ran the PCR with 60 Vbeta and 13 Jbeta primers. Only in-frame clones appear in the TCRdb table, and some are missing; sequencing was by immunoSEQ multiplex PCR. The sample carries fewer than 250,000 clones, roughly 87% recorded once. Details on this clone: As yet, its antigen is unknown.

Study-wide points: Several V segments, TRBV6-2 and TRBV6-3 among them, could not be told apart and were dropped. The records held CMV serostatus as the only immune exposure information.

Losses at the gene ends were 8 bases for V and 6 bases for J; bases not matched to a gene: 10. The CDR3 is 16 amino acids. Germline CDR1 and CDR2: MNHEY and SMNVEV (reference sequence). The clonotype comes from a man aged 35-49 years in good health and CMV-seropositive. This chain uses TRBV27 with TRBJ2-3; 14 bases are a match to TRBD2. The material sequenced was PBMCs. For the CDR3, the DNA is TGTGCCAGCGGACCCCGACTAGCGGGAGGGCCTGATACGCAGTATTTT. Residues: CASGPRLAGGPDTQYF.